The 4 T cell receptor beta chains given below trace back to one sample, sequenced in a study of glioma-infiltrating T cells after dendritic cell vaccination. As for time point: after dendritic cell vaccination, including at tumor progression/relapse. The protocol was immunoSEQ multiplex PCR, while the TCRdb copy is restricted to in-frame clones and leaves out a portion. The table lists over 75,000 clones, 81% of them singletons. The material sequenced was blood, taken after dendritic cell vaccination. Receptors were obtained from a human donor with glioblastoma.

V usage is TRBV7-8 and J usage is TRBJ1-2; 8 nucleotides match TRBD1. The CDR3 runs 14 residues. CDR1 SGHVS and CDR2 FQNEAQ come from the germline V gene. The V segment lost 4 bases and the J segment 7 bases; nucleotides outside the gene matches: 8. CDR3 coding DNA: TGTGCCAGCAGCTCGACAGGGGAGTTGGTTGGCTACACCTTC. This codes for CASSSTGELVGYTF.

This clone occurred a few times. The gene calls are TRBV6-1 and TRBJ2-3; TRBD2 might be the D (5 bases). The CDR3 consists of 16 residues. The V gene's germline CDR1 is MNHNS and CDR2 SASEGT. Trimming pared 2 bases from V and 4 bases from J, leaving 16 bases between. CDR3 amino acids: CASSERRSNGADTQYF. CDR3 bases: TGTGCCAGCAGTGAAAGGCGCTCGAACGGGGCAGATACGCAGTATTTT.

The chain is built from TRBV19 and TRBJ2-3; 7 bases are a match to TRBD1. J lost 0 bases, V lost 5 bases, and 5 bases had no gene match. Germline CDR1 reads LNHDA; CDR2 reads SQIVND (reference sequence). CDR3 length: 15 amino acids. The CDR3 DNA follows: TGTGCCAGTAGTCCCTGGGACAGCAGCACAGATACGCAGTATTTT. Translated, it gives CASSPWDSSTDTQYF.

This clone was recorded only once. The rearrangement uses TRBV10-3 and TRBJ2-5; possibly TRBD1 for D (5 bases). Trimming cost V 7 bases and J 1 base, with 19 bases left between them. Germline V CDR1 and CDR2: ENHRY, SYGVKD. CDR3 size: 16 residues. CDR3 in DNA: TGTGCCATCAAGGATGTCCCAGGGTCCCCCCAAGAGACCCAGTACTTC. Amino acid sequence: CAIKDVPGSPQETQYF.